This T cell receptor (beta chain) was profiled in a study of memory CD4+ T cells and cytomegalovirus serostatus. This table comes from immunoSEQ multiplex PCR, and its TCRdb copy is limited to in-frame clones, with some not included. The table has tens of thousands of clones, 70% to 80% seen once. With V trimmed by 1 base and J by 5 bases, 9 bases remained unmatched. This CDR3 is 17 amino acids long. Germline lookup yields CDR1 MGHDK and CDR2 SYGVNS. Single viable CD3+CD4+CD8-CD45RO+ cells were sorted as the memory CD4+ T cells. Findings and caveats of the study: CD4+ memory repertoires contained about two fifths of the 164 reported CMV TCRbeta sequences.

In regard to this clone: The target antigen is unknown.

The sequenced sample was memory CD4+ T cells from blood. The chain combines TRBV25-1 with TRBJ2-1; the match to TRBD1 covers 9 bases. This TCR was sampled from an adult in good health and CMV-seronegative. The CDR3 nucleotides read TGTGCCAGCAGTGAATCCCCCGGACAGGGGAGGAACAATGAGCAGTTCTTC. Protein sequence: CASSESPGQGRNNEQFF.